Listed here are 21 T cell receptor beta chains from one sample, sequenced in a study of blood T cell repertoires in COVID-19. Assay: immunoSEQ multiplex PCR; the TCRdb copy retains only in-frame clones and omits some. The sample has roughly 62,000 clones; over 75% are singletons. Input material: peripheral blood. These receptors were obtained from a man aged 55 to 69 with acute or convalescent COVID-19.

The V and J genes are TRBV6-6 and TRBJ1-6; possible D gene TRBD1, 6 bases. Germline V CDR1 and CDR2: MNHNY, SVGAGI (reference sequence). Trimming took 8 bases from V and 5 from J, leaving 13 bases between them. The CDR3 runs to 14 residues. CDR3 DNA sequence: TGTGCCAGCCAGACAGGTCTGGATAATTCACCCCTCCACTTT. Its translation is CASQTGLDNSPLHF.

This clone has more than one count but fewer than ten. This chain uses TRBV23-1 with TRBJ2-1, with a tentative D call TRBD1 (5 bases). TRBV23-1 is placed among ORFs of uncertain function. The germline V and J ends were trimmed by 7 bases and 9 bases, with 10 bases remaining between them. There are 11 residues in the CDR3. The CDR3 reads CASTRTGEQFF. The CDR3 DNA follows: TGCGCCAGCACCCGTACAGGTGAGCAGTTCTTC.

V gene TRBV6-5 combines with J gene TRBJ1-5; TRBD1 might be the D (5 bases). V was trimmed by 8 bases and J by 9 bases, leaving 20 bases between them. Germline values: CDR1 MNHEY, CDR2 SVGAGI. The CDR3 runs 14 residues. The CDR3 coding sequence is TGTGCCAGCCACAAAGGGGAGGGTACTCGGCCCCAGCATTTT. Its protein product is CASHKGEGTRPQHF.

The chain recombines TRBV4-1 with TRBJ2-3, with TRBD2 as a possible D gene (6 bases). CDR1 is MGHRA and CDR2 is YSYEKL in the germline V gene. The length of the CDR3 is 16 residues. Trimming left V 0 bases short and J 2 bases short, with 12 bases between. CDR3 in DNA: TGCGCCAGCAGCCAAGATCCCCCGGGACTCACAGATACGCAGTATTTT. Translating gives CASSQDPPGLTDTQYF.

The chain has TRBV5-1 and TRBJ1-1, with a tentative D call TRBD1 (5 bases). The germline V gene has CDR1 SGHRS and CDR2 YFSETQ. CDR3 length: 13 residues. The V gene lost 2 bases and the J gene lost 4 bases, with 9 bases spanning the gap. The CDR3 DNA reads TGCGCCAGCAGCTTCTTGGGGGGCACTGAAGCTTTCTTT. Translated, it gives CASSFLGGTEAFF.

V and J are TRBV6-5 and TRBJ1-1; 9 bases match TRBD1. This CDR3 has 14 amino acids. With V trimmed by 7 bases and J by 0 bases, 3 bases remained unmatched. Germline V CDR1 and CDR2: MNHEY, SVGAGI. This CDR3 reads CASKRDRVNTEAFF. For the CDR3, the DNA is TGTGCCAGCAAGCGGGACAGGGTGAACACTGAAGCTTTCTTT.

This clone was counted a few times. The chain recombines TRBV5-4 with TRBJ2-3; D perhaps matches TRBD2 (5 bases). CDR3 length: 14 amino acids. Germline V lookup: CDR1 SGHNT, CDR2 YYREEE (reference sequence). The V end lost 0 bases, the J end lost 4 bases, and 9 bases lay between the germline ends. The CDR3 spells CASSLGGSADTQYF. The CDR3 DNA follows: TGTGCCAGCAGCTTGGGGGGTAGCGCAGATACGCAGTATTTT.

The J gene is TRBJ2-2, the V gene TRBV6-5; perhaps TRBD1 as D (6 bases). Germline V gene lookup returns CDR1 MNHEY and CDR2 SVGAGI. The CDR3 loop spans 15 amino acids. V lost 2 bases and J lost 2, with 9 bases in between. The CDR3 protein is CASSYQGRNTGELFF. In DNA form, the CDR3 reads TGTGCCAGCAGTTACCAGGGGAGAAACACCGGGGAGCTGTTTTTT.

The chain has TRBV9 and TRBJ1-6; TRBD1 aligns across 11 bases. Germline V gene data show CDR1 as SGDLS and CDR2 as YYNGEE. Trimming cost V 4 bases and J 7 bases; bases outside gene matches: 4. This CDR3 spans 15 amino acids. The CDR3 protein is CASSPWDRGNSPLHF. The DNA for the CDR3 is TGTGCCAGCAGCCCGTGGGACAGGGGGAATTCACCCCTCCACTTT.

Notes on this clone: Sequence at one end of the junction differs from germline and may be a read error. The chain couples TRBV7-9 to TRBJ2-7; 11 bases match TRBD2. This CDR3 spans 13 amino acids. The germline CDR1 and CDR2 sequences are SEHNR and FQNEAQ (reference sequence). This CDR3 is CASSLAGGAEQYF. CDR3 bases: TGTGCCAGCAGCCTAGCGGGAGGTGCCGAGCAGTACTTC.

This chain joins TRBV9 and TRBJ2-3, with TRBD1 matching over 8 bases. The CDR3 spans 16 residues. Germline CDR1 is SGDLS and CDR2 is YYNGEE. The V gene end was trimmed by 0 bases and the J gene end by 5 bases; junction bases not matched to a gene: 8. This CDR3 reads CASSVAQGAALDTQYF. CDR3 coding DNA: TGTGCCAGCAGCGTAGCTCAGGGGGCGGCGTTAGATACGCAGTATTTT.

This clone appeared a single time. This chain connects TRBV28 to TRBJ2-5; 9 bases align to TRBD2. The CDR3 loop spans 14 amino acids. J was trimmed by 5 bases and V by 3 bases; bases with no gene match: 4. Looked up from germline, CDR1 is MDHEN and CDR2 is SYDVKM. This chain's CDR3 is CASSFGGGAETQYF. CDR3 DNA: TGTGCCAGCAGTTTTGGCGGGGGGGCGGAGACCCAGTACTTC.

The DNA for the CDR3 is TGTGCCAGCAGAAAGGACAGAAGCACAGATACGCAGTATTTT. It is translated as CASRKDRSTDTQYF. The V call is TRBV2, the J call TRBJ2-3; perhaps TRBD1 as D (6 bases). Germline V gives CDR1 SNHLY, CDR2 FYNNEI. The CDR3 extends over 14 amino acids. The V end lost 6 bases, the J end lost 0 bases, and 10 bases lay between the germline ends.

The V and J genes are TRBV7-8 and TRBJ2-7, with D maybe TRBD1 (6 bases). The V end was cut by 5 bases, the J end by 8 bases, with 13 bases between. The CDR3 loop spans 12 amino acids. Germline V lookup: CDR1 SGHVS, CDR2 FQNEAQ. The CDR3 nucleotides are TGTGCCAGCAGCCTCCGGGACAAAAAGCAGTACTTC. It encodes CASSLRDKKQYF.

This rearrangement joins TRBV19 to TRBJ1-2; D ambiguous. Germline values: CDR1 LNHDA, CDR2 SQIVND (reference sequence). This CDR3 region has 12 residues. V was clipped by 7 bases and J by 2 bases, with 8 bases between them. The CDR3 protein is CASMRANYGYTF. The CDR3 DNA follows: TGTGCCAGTATGAGGGCGAACTATGGCTACACCTTC.

V is TRBV7-9 and J is TRBJ2-7, with 7 bases matching TRBD1. The CDR3 runs 12 residues. Germline values: CDR1 SEHNR, CDR2 FQNEAQ (reference sequence). Trimming took 6 bases from V and 12 from J; bases not matched to a gene: 11. The CDR3 region is CASRSDVGQLYF. DNA of the CDR3: TGTGCCAGCAGATCTGATGTGGGACAGCTGTACTTC.

CDR3 sequence: CASRLGGFGPNTEAFF. In DNA form, the CDR3 reads TGTGCCAGCAGGCTCGGGGGGTTCGGCCCGAACACTGAAGCTTTCTTT. V gene TRBV3-1 (or the pseudogene TRBV3-2) combines with J gene TRBJ1-1; D might be TRBD1 (5 bases). Germline lookup yields CDR1 LGHDT and CDR2 YNNKEL (reference sequence). V was shortened by 6 bases and J by 1 base, with 18 bases between the two germline ends. This CDR3 has 16 residues.

The chain carries TRBV28 and TRBJ1-1, with TRBD1 matching 7 bases. V shed 6 bases and J 6 bases; nucleotides not matched to a gene: 10. The CDR3 has 14 residues. Per the germline V gene, CDR1 is MDHEN and CDR2 is SYDVKM. CDR3 protein: CASRRNRGRSEAFF. For the CDR3, the DNA is TGTGCCAGCAGACGTAACAGGGGCCGTTCTGAAGCTTTCTTT.

The chain has TRBV4-1 and TRBJ2-7; 12 nucleotides line up with TRBD2. Germline CDR1 is MGHRA and CDR2 is YSYEKL. V was pared by 1 base and J by 3 bases, with 16 bases of the junction left unmatched. The CDR3 is 20 residues long. CDR3: CASSQAVSLAGGPGIYEQYF. The CDR3 DNA reads as TGCGCCAGCAGCCAAGCCGTAAGTCTAGCGGGAGGGCCCGGAATCTACGAGCAGTACTTC.

This clone has just a few counts. V and J are TRBV6-6 and TRBJ2-1, with 10 bases lining up with TRBD2. CDR3 length: 14 amino acids. The germline CDR1 and CDR2 sequences are MNHNY and SVGAGI (reference sequence). Unmatched junction bases numbered 9, after V lost 6 bases and J lost 10 bases. The CDR3 DNA follows: TGTGCCAGCAGGAGACTAGCGGGCGAAGGGGAGCAGTTCTTC. Translation: CASRRLAGEGEQFF.

The chain links TRBV7-2 to TRBJ1-2; D is ambiguous. CDR1 is SGHTA, CDR2 FQGNSA, per germline. The V gene lost 1 base and the J gene lost 2 bases, with 5 bases spanning the gap. The CDR3 has 13 residues. The CDR3 DNA reads as TGTGCCAGCAGCTTAGGGGAGAACTATGGCTACACCTTC. Translation gives CASSLGENYGYTF.